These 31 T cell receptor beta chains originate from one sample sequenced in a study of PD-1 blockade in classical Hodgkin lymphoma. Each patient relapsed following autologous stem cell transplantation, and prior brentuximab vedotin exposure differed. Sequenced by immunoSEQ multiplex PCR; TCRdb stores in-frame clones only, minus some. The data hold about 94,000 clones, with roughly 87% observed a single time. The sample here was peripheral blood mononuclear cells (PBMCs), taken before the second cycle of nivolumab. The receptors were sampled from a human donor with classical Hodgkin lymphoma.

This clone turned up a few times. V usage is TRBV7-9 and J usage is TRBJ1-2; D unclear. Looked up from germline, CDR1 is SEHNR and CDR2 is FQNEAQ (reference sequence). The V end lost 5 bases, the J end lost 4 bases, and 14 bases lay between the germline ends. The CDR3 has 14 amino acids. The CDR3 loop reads CASSPLSAFYGYTF. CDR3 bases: TGTGCCAGCAGCCCCTTGTCAGCTTTCTATGGCTACACCTTC. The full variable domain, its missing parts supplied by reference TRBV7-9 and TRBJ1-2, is DTGVSQNPRHKITKRGQNVTFRCDPISEHNRLYWYRQTLGQGPEFLTYFQNEAQLEKSRLLSDRFSAERPKGSFSTLEIQRTEQGDSAMYLCASSPLSAFYGYTFGSGTRLTVV.

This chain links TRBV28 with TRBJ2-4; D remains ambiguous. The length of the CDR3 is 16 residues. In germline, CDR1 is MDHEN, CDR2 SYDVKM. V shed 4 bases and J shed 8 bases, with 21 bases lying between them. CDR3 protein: CASSCRNCPVRDIQYF. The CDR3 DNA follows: TGTGCCAGCAGTTGCCGCAATTGTCCCGTAAGAGACATTCAGTACTTC.

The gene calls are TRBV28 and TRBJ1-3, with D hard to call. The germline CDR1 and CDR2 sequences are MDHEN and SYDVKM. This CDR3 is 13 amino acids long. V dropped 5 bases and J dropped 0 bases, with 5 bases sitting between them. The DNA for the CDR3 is TGTGCCAGCAGTAGGCACTCTGGAAACACCATATATTTT. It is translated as CASSRHSGNTIYF. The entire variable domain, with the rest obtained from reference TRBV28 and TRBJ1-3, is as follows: DVKVTQSSRYLVKRTGEKVFLECVQDMDHENMFWYRQDPGLGLRLIYFSYDVKMKEKGDIPEGYSVSREKKERFSLILESASTNQTSMYLCASSRHSGNTIYFGEGSWLTVV.

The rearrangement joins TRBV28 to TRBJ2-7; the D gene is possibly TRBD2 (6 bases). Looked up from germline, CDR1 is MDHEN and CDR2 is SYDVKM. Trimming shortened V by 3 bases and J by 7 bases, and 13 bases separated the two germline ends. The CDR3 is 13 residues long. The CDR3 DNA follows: TGTGCCAGCAGTTTGAGAGGGGCGGGGGAGCAGTACTTC. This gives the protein CASSLRGAGEQYF.

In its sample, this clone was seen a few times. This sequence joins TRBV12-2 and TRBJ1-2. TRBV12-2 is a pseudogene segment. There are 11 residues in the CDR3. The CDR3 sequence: CASRVGDGYTF. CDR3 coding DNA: TGTGCAAGTCGCGTAGGGGATGGCTACACCTTC.

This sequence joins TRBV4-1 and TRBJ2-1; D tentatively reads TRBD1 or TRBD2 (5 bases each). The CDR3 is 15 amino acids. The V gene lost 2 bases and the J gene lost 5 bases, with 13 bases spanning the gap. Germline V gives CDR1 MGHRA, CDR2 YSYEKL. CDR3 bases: TGCGCCAGCAGCCAATACGAGGGGAACAACAATGAGCAGTTCTTC. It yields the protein CASSQYEGNNNEQFF.

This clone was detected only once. CDR3 region: CAASGTENTGELFF. The CDR3 region has the DNA TGTGCCGCATCCGGGACAGAGAACACCGGGGAGCTGTTTTTT. The chain carries TRBV27 and TRBJ2-2; 7 nucleotides agree with TRBD1. Per the germline V gene, CDR1 is MNHEY and CDR2 is SMNVEV (reference sequence). The CDR3 is 14 residues long. The V gene end was trimmed by 11 bases and the J gene end by 1 base; junction bases not matched to a gene: 7.

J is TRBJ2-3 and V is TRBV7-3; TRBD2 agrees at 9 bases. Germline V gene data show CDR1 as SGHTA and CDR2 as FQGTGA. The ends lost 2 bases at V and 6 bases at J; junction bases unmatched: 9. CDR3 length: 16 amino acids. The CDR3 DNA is TGTGCCAGCAGCTTAGGTATAGCGGGAGAATATGATACGCAGTATTTT. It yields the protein CASSLGIAGEYDTQYF.

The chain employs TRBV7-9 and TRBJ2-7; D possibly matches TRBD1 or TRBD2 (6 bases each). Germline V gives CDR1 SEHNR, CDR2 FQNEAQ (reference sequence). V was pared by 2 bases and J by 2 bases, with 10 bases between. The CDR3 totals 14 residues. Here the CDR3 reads CASSLRGVPYEQYF. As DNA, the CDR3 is TGTGCCAGCAGCTTAAGGGGGGTCCCCTACGAGCAGTACTTC.

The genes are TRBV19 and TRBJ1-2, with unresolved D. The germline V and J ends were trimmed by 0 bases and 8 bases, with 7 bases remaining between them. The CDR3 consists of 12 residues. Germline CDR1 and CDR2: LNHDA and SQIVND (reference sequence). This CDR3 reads CASSIDLIGYTF. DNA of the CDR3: TGTGCCAGTAGTATAGATCTAATCGGCTACACCTTC.

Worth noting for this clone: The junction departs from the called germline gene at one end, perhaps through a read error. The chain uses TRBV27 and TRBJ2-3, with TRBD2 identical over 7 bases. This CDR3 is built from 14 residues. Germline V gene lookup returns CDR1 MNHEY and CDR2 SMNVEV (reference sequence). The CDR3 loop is CASTPAGALDTQYF. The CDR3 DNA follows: TGTGCTAGCACTCCGGCGGGAGCGTTGGATACGCAGTATTTT.

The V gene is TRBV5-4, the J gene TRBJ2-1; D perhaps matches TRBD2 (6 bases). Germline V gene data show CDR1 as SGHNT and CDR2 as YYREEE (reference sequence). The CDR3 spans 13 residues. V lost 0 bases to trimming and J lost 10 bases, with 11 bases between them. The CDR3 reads CASSLGGGEEQFF. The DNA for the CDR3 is TGTGCCAGCAGCTTGGGCGGCGGGGAAGAGCAGTTCTTC.

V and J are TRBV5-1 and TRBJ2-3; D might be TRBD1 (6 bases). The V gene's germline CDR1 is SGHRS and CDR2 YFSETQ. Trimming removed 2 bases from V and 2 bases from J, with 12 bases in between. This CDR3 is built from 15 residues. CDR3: CASSFGTGLTDTQYF. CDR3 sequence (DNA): TGCGCCAGCAGCTTTGGAACAGGGCTCACAGATACGCAGTATTTT.

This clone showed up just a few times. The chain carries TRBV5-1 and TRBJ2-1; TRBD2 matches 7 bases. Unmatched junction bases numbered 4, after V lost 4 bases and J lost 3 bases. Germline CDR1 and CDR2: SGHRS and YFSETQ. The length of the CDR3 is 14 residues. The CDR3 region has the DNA TGCGCCAGCAGCGGGGACTATAGCTACAATGAGCAGTTCTTC. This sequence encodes CASSGDYSYNEQFF.

The CDR3 DNA reads TGTGCCAGCAAGGCGGAGAACACCGGGGAGCTGTTTTTT. Protein product: CASKAENTGELFF. This chain joins TRBV6-1 and TRBJ2-2; no definite D call. The CDR3 spans 13 residues. V lost 7 bases to trimming and J lost 1 base, with 7 bases between them. Germline V gives CDR1 MNHNS, CDR2 SASEGT.

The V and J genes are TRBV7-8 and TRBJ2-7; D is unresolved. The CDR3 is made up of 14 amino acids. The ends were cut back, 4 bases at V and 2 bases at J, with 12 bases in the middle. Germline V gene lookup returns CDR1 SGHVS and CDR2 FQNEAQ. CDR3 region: CASSSWTVAYEQYF. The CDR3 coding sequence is TGTGCCAGCAGCTCCTGGACGGTCGCCTACGAGCAGTACTTC.

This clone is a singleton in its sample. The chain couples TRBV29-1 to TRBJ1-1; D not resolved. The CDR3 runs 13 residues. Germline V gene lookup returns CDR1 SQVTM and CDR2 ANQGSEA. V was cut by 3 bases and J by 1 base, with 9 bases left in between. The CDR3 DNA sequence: TGCAGCGTTGAGGAGGCTGGGAACACTGAAGCTTTCTTT. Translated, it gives CSVEEAGNTEAFF.

CDR3 loop: CASSSKWDSNQPQHF. CDR3 bases: TGTGCCAGCAGTAGTAAGTGGGATAGCAATCAGCCCCAGCATTTT. This chain connects TRBV6-1 to TRBJ1-5; no definite D call. V was shortened by 5 bases and J by 0 bases, with 11 bases between the two germline ends. This CDR3 contains 15 residues. Germline CDR1 MNHNS, CDR2 SASEGT.

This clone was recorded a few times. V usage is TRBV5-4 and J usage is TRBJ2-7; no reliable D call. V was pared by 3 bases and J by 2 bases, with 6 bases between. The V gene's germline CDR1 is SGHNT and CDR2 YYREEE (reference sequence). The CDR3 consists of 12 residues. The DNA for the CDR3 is TGTGCCAGCAGCTCAGACACCTACGAGCAGTACTTC. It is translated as CASSSDTYEQYF.

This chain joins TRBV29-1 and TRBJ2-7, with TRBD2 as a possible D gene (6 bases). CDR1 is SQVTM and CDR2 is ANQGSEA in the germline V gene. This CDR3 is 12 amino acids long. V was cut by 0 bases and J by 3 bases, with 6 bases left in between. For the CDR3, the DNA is TGCAGCGTTGAAGAGGGGGGCTACGAGCAGTACTTC. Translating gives CSVEEGGYEQYF.

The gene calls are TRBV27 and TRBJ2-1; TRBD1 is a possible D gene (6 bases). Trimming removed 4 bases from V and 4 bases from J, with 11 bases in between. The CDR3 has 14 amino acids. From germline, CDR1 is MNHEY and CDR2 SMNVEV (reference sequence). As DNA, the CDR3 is TGTGCCAGCAGTTCAGGGGACAATTACAATGAGCAGTTCTTC. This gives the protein CASSSGDNYNEQFF.

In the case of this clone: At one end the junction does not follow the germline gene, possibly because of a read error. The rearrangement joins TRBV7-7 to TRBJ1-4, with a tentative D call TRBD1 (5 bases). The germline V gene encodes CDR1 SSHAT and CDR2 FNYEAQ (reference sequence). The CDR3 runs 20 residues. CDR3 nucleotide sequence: TGTGCTAGCAGCTTAGACCCAGGGAAGGCGTTTCATGTAGTGAATGAAAAACTGTTTTTT. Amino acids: CASSLDPGKAFHVVNEKLFF.

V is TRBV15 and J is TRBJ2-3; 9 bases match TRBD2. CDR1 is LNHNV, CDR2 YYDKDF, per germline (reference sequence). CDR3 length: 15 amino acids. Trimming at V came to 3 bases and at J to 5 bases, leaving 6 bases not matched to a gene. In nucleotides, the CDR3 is TGTGCCACCAGCAGCGGACTAGCGAGGGGAGATACGCAGTATTTT. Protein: CATSSGLARGDTQYF.

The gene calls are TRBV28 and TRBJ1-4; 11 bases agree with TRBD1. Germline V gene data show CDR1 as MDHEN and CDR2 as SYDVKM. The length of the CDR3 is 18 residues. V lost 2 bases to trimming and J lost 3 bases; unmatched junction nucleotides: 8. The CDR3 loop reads CASSLLGTGGIANEKLFF. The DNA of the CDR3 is TGTGCCAGCAGTTTACTCGGGACAGGGGGTATAGCTAATGAAAAACTGTTTTTT.

The CDR3 sequence is CSARETNEQYF. CDR3 DNA: TGCAGTGCTAGAGAGACCAACGAGCAGTACTTC. The chain links TRBV20-1 to TRBJ2-7; D is ambiguous. The germline CDR1 and CDR2 sequences are DFQATT and SNEGSKA (reference sequence). The CDR3 is made up of 11 amino acids. Deletions cut 0 bases from V and 5 bases from J, with 5 bases between.

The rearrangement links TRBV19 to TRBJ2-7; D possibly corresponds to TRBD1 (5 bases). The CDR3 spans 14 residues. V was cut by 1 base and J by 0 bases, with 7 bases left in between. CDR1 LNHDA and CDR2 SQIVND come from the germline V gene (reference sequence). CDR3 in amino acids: CASSIGTSSYEQYF. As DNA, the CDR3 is TGTGCCAGTAGTATAGGGACATCCTCCTACGAGCAGTACTTC.

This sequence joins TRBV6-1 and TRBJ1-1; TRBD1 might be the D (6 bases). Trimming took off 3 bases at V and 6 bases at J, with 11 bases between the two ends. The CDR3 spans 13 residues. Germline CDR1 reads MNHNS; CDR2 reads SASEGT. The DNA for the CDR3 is TGTGCCAGCAGTGATCAACAGGGCTCTGAAGCTTTCTTT. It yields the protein CASSDQQGSEAFF.

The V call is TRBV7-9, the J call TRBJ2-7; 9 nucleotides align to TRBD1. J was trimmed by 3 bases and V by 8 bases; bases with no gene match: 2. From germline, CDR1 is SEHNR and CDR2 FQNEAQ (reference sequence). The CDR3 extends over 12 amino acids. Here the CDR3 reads CASSGQGYEQYF. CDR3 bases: TGTGCCAGCTCGGGACAGGGCTACGAGCAGTACTTC.

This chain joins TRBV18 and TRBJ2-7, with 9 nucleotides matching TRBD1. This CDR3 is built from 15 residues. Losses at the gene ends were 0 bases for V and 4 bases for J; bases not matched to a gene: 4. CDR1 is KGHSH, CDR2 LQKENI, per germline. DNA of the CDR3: TGTGCCAGCTCACCACCGGGACAGGGAGGGTACGAGCAGTACTTC. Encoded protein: CASSPPGQGGYEQYF. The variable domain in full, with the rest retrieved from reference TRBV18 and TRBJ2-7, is NAGVMQNPRHLVRRRGQEARLRCSPMKGHSHVYWYRQLPEEGLKFMVYLQKENIIDESGMPKERFSAEFPKEGPSILRIQQVVRGDSAAYFCASSPPGQGGYEQYFGPGTRLTVT.

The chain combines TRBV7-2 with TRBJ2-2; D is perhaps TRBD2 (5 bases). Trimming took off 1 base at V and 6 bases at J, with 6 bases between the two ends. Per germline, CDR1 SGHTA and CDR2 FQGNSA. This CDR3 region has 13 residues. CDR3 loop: CASSLELAGELFF. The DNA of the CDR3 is TGTGCCAGCAGCTTAGAACTAGCCGGGGAGCTGTTTTTT. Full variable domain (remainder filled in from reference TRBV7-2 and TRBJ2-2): GAGVSQSPSNKVTEKGKDVELRCDPISGHTALYWYRQSLGQGLEFLIYFQGNSAPDKSGLPSDRFSAERTGGSVSTLTIQRTQQEDSAVYLCASSLELAGELFFGEGSRLTVL.

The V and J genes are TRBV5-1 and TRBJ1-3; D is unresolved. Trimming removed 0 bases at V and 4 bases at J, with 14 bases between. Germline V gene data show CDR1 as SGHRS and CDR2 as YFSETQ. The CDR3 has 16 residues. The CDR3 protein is CASSLAGTSEGNTIYF. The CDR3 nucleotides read TGCGCCAGCAGCTTGGCTGGAACTTCGGAAGGAAACACCATATATTTT.